This TCR beta chain was identified during a study of T cells in Graves' hyperthyroidism and ophthalmopathy. V was clipped by 4 bases and J by 4 bases; unmatched bases: 9. This CDR3 contains 14 residues. The germline V gene has CDR1 DFQATT and CDR2 SNEGSKA (reference sequence). This clonotype has a count of ten or more. Its antigen is undetermined. Patients counted as stable if ophthalmopathy did not develop within 18 months. Broader study findings: Stable hyperthyroidism was separated from ophthalmopathy by a model based on 13 V-J features.

Amplification of TCR beta CDR3 regions used RNA as the template. Carried out on the TCR CDR3, a first-round RT-PCR used the HTBI primer set. MiXCR, run by TCRdb on the multiplex PCR reads, gives a single entry per CDR3 protein. The data show a few hundred thousand distinct CDR3 sequences, more than 15% seen once. This TCR came from a woman aged 25 to 39 with Graves' hyperthyroidism. V and J are TRBV20-1 and TRBJ1-2, with 7 bases identical to TRBD1. The sequencing sample was made of blood. The CDR3 nucleotides read TGCAGTGCTACCAGACAGGGTCCGGGCTATGGCTACACCTTC. Encoded protein: CSATRQGPGYGYTF.